This T cell receptor beta chain was captured in a study of vaccination and CD4 T cells after COVID-19. With 10 bases removed from V and 0 bases from J, the gap between germline ends came to 10 bases. The CDR3 contains 13 residues. The V gene's germline CDR1 is MDHEN and CDR2 SYDVKM. On this clonotype itself: Its specificity is unknown.

The study sequenced cultured CD4+ T cell DNA using the Oncomine TCR Beta short-read assay. TCRdb re-derived calls from the PCR reads in MiXCR, one entry per CDR3 protein. The sample includes more than 9,500 distinct CDR3 sequences, approximately 83% of them seen just once. The treatment: approximately nine-day PBMC culture with coronavirus spike peptide pools or control peptides (ViraFEST assay). Before TCRs were sequenced, ViraFEST expanded antigen-specific T cells with peptide pools. The V gene is TRBV28, the J gene TRBJ1-5; D not certain. Sequences were obtained from CD4+ T cells from blood, cultured in vitro. The sequence was obtained from a human donor who had recovered from COVID-19. The CDR3 reads CATVTPSNQPQHF. CDR3 bases: TGTGCCACCGTTACTCCTAGCAATCAGCCCCAGCATTTT.